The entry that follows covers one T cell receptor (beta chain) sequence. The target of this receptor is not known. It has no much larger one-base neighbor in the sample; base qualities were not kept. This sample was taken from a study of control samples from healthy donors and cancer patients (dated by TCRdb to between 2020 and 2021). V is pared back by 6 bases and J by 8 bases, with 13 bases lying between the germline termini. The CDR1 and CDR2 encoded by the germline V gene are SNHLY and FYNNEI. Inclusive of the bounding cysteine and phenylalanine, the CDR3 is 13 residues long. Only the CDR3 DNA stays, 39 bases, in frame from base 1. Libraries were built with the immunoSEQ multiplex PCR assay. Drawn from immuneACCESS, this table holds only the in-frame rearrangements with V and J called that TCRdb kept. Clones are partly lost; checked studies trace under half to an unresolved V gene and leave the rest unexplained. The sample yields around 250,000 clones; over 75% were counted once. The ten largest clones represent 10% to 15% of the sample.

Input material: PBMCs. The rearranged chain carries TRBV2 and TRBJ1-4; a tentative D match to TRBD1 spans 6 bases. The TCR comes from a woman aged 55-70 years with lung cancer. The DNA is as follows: TGTGCCAGCAGACCATGGGGGCCCGAAAAACTGTTTTTT. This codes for CASRPWGPEKLFF.